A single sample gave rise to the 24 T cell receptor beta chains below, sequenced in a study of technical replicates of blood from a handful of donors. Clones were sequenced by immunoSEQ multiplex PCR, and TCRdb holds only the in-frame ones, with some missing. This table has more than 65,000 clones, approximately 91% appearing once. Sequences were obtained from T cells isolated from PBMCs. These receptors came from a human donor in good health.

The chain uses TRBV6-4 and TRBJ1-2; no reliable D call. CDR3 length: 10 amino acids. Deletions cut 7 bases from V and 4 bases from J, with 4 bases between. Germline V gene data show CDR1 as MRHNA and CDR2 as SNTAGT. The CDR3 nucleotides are TGTGCCAGCAACGGCTATGGCTACACCTTC. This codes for CASNGYGYTF.

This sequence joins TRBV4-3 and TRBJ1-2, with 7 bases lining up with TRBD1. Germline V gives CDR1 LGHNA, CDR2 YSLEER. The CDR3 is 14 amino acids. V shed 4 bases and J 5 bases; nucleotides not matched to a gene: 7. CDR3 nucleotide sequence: TGCGCCAGCAGCCTCTACAGGGGAAGTTATGGCTACACCTTC. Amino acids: CASSLYRGSYGYTF.

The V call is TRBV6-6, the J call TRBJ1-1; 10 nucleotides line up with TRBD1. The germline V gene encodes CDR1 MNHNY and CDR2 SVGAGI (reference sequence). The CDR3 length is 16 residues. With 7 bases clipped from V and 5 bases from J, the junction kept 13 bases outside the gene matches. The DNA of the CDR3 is TGTGCCAGCAACGGACAGGGGGGAACGAGCGTAACTGAAGCTTTCTTT. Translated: CASNGQGGTSVTEAFF.

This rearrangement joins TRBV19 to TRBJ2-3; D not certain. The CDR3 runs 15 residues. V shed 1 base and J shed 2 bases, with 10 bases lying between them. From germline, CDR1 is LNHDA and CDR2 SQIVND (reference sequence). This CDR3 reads CASSIGAGNTDTQYF. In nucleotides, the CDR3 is TGTGCCAGTAGTATAGGGGCAGGAAACACAGATACGCAGTATTTT.

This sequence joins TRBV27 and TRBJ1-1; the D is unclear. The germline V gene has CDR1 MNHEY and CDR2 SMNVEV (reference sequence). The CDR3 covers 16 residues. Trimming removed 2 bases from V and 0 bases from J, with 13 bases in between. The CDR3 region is CASSLEREEVNTEAFF. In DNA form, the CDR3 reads TGTGCCAGCAGTTTAGAAAGGGAGGAGGTGAACACTGAAGCTTTCTTT.

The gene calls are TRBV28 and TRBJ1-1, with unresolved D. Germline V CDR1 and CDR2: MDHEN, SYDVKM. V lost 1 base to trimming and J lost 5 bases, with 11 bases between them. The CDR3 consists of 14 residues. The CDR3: CASSLSRGGTEAFF. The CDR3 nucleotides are TGTGCCAGCAGTTTATCGCGGGGAGGGACTGAAGCTTTCTTT.

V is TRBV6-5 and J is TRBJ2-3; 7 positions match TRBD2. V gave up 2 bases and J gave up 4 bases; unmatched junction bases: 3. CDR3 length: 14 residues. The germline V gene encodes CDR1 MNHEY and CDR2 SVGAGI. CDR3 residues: CASSYGRDSDTQYF. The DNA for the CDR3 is TGTGCCAGCAGTTACGGGAGGGACTCAGATACGCAGTATTTT.

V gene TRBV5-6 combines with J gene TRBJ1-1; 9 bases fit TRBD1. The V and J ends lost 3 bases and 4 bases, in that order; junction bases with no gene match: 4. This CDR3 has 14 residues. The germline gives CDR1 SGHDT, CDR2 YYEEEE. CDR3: CASSSQGAVTEAFF. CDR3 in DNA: TGTGCCAGCAGCTCACAGGGGGCTGTCACTGAAGCTTTCTTT.

CDR3 coding DNA: TGCGCCAGCAGCCGAGCCTCGGGACAGGGTAATGAAAAACTGTTTTTT. It yields the protein CASSRASGQGNEKLFF. The V call is TRBV4-1, the J call TRBJ1-4; TRBD1 matches at 9 bases. V lost 4 bases, J lost 4 bases, and 7 bases stayed unmatched. Germline lookup yields CDR1 MGHRA and CDR2 YSYEKL. The CDR3 totals 16 residues.

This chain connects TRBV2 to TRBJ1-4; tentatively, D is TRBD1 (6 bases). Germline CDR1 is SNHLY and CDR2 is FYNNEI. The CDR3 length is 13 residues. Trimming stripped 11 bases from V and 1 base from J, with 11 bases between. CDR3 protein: CAFRGGTNEKLFF. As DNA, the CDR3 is TGTGCCTTTAGGGGGGGAACTAATGAAAAACTGTTTTTT.

CDR3 coding DNA: TGCAGCGTTGATCGGGACAGGTCGCATGGCTACACCTTC. The encoded protein is CSVDRDRSHGYTF. The chain carries TRBV29-1 and TRBJ1-2, with 8 bases fitting TRBD1. The CDR3 covers 13 residues. V was clipped by 3 bases and J by 6 bases; unmatched bases: 6. Germline-derived CDR1 and CDR2 are SQVTM and ANQGSEA.

The CDR3 region is CSVEGRGYEQYF. The CDR3 nucleotides are TGCAGCGTTGAGGGAAGGGGCTACGAGCAGTACTTC. This sequence joins TRBV29-1 and TRBJ2-7; possibly TRBD1 for D (5 bases). V was cut by 3 bases and J by 3 bases, with 9 bases left in between. The CDR3 is 12 residues long. Germline CDR1 reads SQVTM; CDR2 reads ANQGSEA.

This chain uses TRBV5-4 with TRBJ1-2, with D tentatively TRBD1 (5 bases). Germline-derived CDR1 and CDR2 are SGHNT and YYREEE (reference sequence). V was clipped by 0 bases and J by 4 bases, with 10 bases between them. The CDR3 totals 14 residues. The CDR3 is CASSLVKGLYGYTF. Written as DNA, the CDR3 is TGTGCCAGCAGCTTGGTCAAGGGGCTCTATGGCTACACCTTC. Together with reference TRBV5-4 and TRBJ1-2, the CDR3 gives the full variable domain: ETGVTQSPTHLIKTRGQQVTLRCSSQSGHNTVSWYQQALGQGPQFIFQYYREEENGRGNFPPRFSGLQFPNYSSELNVNALELDDSALYLCASSLVKGLYGYTFGSGTRLTVV.

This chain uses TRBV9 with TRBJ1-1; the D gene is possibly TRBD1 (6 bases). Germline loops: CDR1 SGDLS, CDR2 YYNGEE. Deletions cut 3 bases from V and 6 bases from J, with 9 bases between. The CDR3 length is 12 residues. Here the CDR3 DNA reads TGTGCCAGCAGCGCGGACAGACCTGAAGCTTTCTTT. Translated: CASSADRPEAFF.

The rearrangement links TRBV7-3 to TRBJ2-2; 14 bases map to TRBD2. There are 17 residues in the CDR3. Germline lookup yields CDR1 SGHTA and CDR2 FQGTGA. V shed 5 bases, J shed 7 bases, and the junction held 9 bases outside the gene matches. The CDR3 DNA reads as TGTGCCAGCAGCCAGACTAGCGGGAGGGCCTACGGCGGGGAGCTGTTTTTT. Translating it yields CASSQTSGRAYGGELFF.

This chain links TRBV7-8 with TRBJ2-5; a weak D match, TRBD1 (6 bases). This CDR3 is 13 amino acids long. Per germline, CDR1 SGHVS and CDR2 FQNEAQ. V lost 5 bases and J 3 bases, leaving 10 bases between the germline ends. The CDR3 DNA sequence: TGTGCCAGCAGCCAACAGGGTAAAGAGACCCAGTACTTC. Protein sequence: CASSQQGKETQYF. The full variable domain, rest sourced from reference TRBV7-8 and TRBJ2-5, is GAGVSQSPRYKVAKRGQDVALRCDPISGHVSLFWYQQALGQGPEFLTYFQNEAQLDKSGLPSDRFFAERPEGSVSTLKIQRTQQEDSAVYLCASSQQGKETQYFGPGTRLLVL.

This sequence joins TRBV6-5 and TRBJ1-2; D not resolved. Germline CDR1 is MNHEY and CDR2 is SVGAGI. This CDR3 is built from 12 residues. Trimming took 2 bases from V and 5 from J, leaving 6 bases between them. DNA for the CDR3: TGTGCCAGCAGTTACGCGCCTTATGGCTACACCTTC. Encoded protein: CASSYAPYGYTF.

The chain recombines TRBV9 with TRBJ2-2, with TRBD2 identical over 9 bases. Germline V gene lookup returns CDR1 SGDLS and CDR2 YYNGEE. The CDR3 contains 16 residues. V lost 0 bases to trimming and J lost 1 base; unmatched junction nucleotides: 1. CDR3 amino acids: CASSVEAGGNTGELFF. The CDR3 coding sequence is TGTGCCAGCAGCGTAGAAGCGGGGGGGAACACCGGGGAGCTGTTTTTT.

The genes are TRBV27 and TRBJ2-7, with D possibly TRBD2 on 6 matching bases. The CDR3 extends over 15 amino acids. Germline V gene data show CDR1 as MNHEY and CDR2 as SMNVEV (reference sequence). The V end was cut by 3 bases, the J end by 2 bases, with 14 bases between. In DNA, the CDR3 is TGTGCCAGCAGTTTGGCTCCCGCGGGAACCTACGAGCAGTACTTC. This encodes CASSLAPAGTYEQYF.

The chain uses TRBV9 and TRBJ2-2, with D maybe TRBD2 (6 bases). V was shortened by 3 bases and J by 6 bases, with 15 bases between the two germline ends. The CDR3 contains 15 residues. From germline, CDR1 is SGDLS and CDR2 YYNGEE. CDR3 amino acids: CASSALVRGPGELFF. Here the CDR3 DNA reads TGTGCCAGCAGCGCCCTGGTGCGGGGCCCCGGGGAGCTGTTTTTT.

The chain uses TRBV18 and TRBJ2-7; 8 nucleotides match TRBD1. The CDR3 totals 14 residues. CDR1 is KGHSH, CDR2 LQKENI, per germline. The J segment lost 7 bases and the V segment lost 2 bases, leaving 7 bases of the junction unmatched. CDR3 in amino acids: CASSPRQGIEEQYF. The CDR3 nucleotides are TGTGCCAGCTCACCAAGACAGGGGATAGAGGAGCAGTACTTC.

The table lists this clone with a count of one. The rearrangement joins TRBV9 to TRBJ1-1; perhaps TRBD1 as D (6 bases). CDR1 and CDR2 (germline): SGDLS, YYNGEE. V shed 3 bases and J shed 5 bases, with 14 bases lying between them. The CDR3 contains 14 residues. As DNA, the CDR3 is TGTGCCAGCAGCGAACAGGGAGGGTGGACTGAAGCTTTCTTT. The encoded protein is CASSEQGGWTEAFF.

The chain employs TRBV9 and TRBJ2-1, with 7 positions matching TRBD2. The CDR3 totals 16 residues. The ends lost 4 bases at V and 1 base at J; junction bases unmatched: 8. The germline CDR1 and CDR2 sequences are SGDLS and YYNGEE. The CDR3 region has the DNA TGTGCCAGCAGCTTATACCGAGCGGGATCCTACAATGAGCAGTTCTTC. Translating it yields CASSLYRAGSYNEQFF.

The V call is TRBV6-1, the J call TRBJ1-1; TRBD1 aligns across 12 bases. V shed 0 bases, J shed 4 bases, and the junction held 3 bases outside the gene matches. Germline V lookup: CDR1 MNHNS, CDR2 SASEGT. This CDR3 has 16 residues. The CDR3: CASSEAGTGGLTEAFF. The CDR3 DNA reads TGTGCCAGCAGTGAAGCCGGGACAGGGGGCCTCACTGAAGCTTTCTTT.